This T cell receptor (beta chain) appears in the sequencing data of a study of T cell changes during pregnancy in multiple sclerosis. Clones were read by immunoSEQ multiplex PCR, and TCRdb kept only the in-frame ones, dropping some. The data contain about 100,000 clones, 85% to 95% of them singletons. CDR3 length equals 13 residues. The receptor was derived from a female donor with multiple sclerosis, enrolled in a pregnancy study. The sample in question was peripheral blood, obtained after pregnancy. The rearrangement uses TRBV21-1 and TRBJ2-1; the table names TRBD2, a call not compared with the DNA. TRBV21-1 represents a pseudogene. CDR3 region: CARDGPSGNEQFF. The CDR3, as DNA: TGTGCCAGGGACGGCCCCTCGGGGAATGAGCAGTTCTTC.